Following are 27 T cell receptor beta chains from one sample sequenced in a study of blood T cell repertoires in COVID-19. Produced via immunoSEQ multiplex PCR; TCRdb's table is partial and in-frame only. The top ten hold around 8.9% of the sample, which has approximately 340,000 clones, over 80% seen once. Sequences were obtained from peripheral blood. The receptors derive from a man younger than 45 with COVID-19, enrolled during active disease.

This clone was counted a single time. The rearrangement links TRBV5-1 to TRBJ2-6, with a possible D match to TRBD1 (6 bases). The V end was cut by 1 base, the J end by 0 bases, with 14 bases between. The V gene's germline CDR1 is SGHRS and CDR2 YFSETQ. The CDR3 sequence is 18 residues long. The CDR3 here is CASSLTGPTVSGANVLTF. The CDR3 DNA follows: TGCGCCAGCAGCTTGACAGGGCCCACGGTCTCTGGGGCCAACGTCCTGACTTTC.

This clone was detected once. The CDR3 DNA is TGTGCCAGCCCTACGGAACTAGCGGGAGGGAGTGAGCAGTTCTTC. This gives the protein CASPTELAGGSEQFF. The genes are TRBV2 and TRBJ2-1, with 13 bases lining up with TRBD2. Germline assignment: CDR1 SNHLY and CDR2 FYNNEI. This CDR3 has 15 residues. J was trimmed by 9 bases and V by 8 bases; bases with no gene match: 10.

The chain links TRBV7-3 to TRBJ1-1; D is undetermined. The CDR3 length is 16 residues. V was clipped by 1 base and J by 0 bases, with 12 bases between them. Germline CDR1 SGHTA, CDR2 FQGTGA. The CDR3 DNA reads as TGTGCCAGCAGCTTAATGCCCGGGAAGTTGAACACTGAAGCTTTCTTT. Translating gives CASSLMPGKLNTEAFF.

About this clone: One end of the junction varies from germline; a read error may be responsible. The chain employs TRBV2 and TRBJ1-5, with 10 bases fitting TRBD1. The CDR3 sequence is 15 residues long. From germline, CDR1 is SNHLY and CDR2 FYNNEI. CDR3 residues: CASGEDRGLGQPQHF. Here the CDR3 DNA reads TGTGCCAGCGGTGAAGACAGGGGGCTCGGTCAGCCCCAGCATTTT.

V usage is TRBV24-1 and J usage is TRBJ2-1; 7 bases align to TRBD1. The CDR3 runs 15 residues. Germline-derived CDR1 and CDR2 are KGHDR and SFDVKD. The trim removed 4 bases at V and 2 bases at J, leaving 4 bases unmatched. CDR3 bases: TGTGCCACCAGTGACCCGGGACAGACCTACAATGAGCAGTTCTTC. The encoded protein is CATSDPGQTYNEQFF.

The rearrangement joins TRBV6-4 to TRBJ1-5; 9 positions agree with TRBD1. The CDR3 extends over 18 amino acids. Germline V gives CDR1 MRHNA, CDR2 SNTAGT. Unmatched junction bases numbered 16, after V lost 7 bases and J lost 3 bases. CDR3 loop: CASNPFRDRELANQPQHF. CDR3 nucleotide sequence: TGTGCCAGCAATCCTTTCCGGGACAGGGAGTTGGCCAATCAGCCCCAGCATTTT.

The chain uses TRBV7-2 and TRBJ2-7; 8 positions match TRBD1. Trimming at V came to 4 bases and at J to 3 bases, leaving 11 bases not matched to a gene. Germline CDR1 and CDR2: SGHTA and FQGNSA. This CDR3 contains 16 residues. Here the CDR3 reads CASSYNRGAPNYEQYF. CDR3 bases: TGTGCCAGCAGCTACAACAGGGGGGCTCCGAACTACGAGCAGTACTTC.

The genes are TRBV3-1 (or the pseudogene TRBV3-2) and TRBJ1-1; D is possibly TRBD1 (5 bases). This CDR3 has 14 residues. Trimming removed 6 bases from V and 1 base from J, with 12 bases in between. Germline CDR1 is LGHDT and CDR2 is YNNKEL (reference sequence). The CDR3 coding sequence is TGTGCCAGCAGTTTCGGGGGAGCGAACACTGAAGCTTTCTTT. This translates into CASSFGGANTEAFF.

This sequence joins TRBV11-1 and TRBJ1-2, with 7 bases fitting TRBD1. Trimming removed 2 bases from V and 7 bases from J; junction bases left unmatched: 4. From germline, CDR1 is SGHAT and CDR2 FQDESV (reference sequence). The CDR3 consists of 13 residues. The CDR3 nucleotides are TGTGCCAGCAGCTTAAGAGGGGGCGGTGGCTACACCTTC. This translates into CASSLRGGGGYTF.

This chain links TRBV18 with TRBJ1-5; 9 bases map to TRBD1. The CDR3 contains 15 residues. Trimming at V came to 5 bases and at J to 7 bases, leaving 9 bases not matched to a gene. CDR1 is KGHSH and CDR2 is LQKENI in the germline V gene. The CDR3 bases are TGTGCCAGCTCAGCGGGACAGGGAGAATACCAGCCCCAGCATTTT. This encodes CASSAGQGEYQPQHF.

The chain links TRBV7-2 to TRBJ2-2; 7 bases map to TRBD2. This CDR3 is 14 amino acids long. Germline trimming cut 1 base from V and 6 bases from J; bases unmatched to any gene: 2. In germline, CDR1 is SGHTA, CDR2 FQGNSA. CDR3 loop: CASSLVGRAGELFF. The CDR3 nucleotides read TGTGCCAGCAGCTTAGTGGGGAGGGCCGGGGAGCTGTTTTTT.

This sequence joins TRBV7-2 and TRBJ2-1, with TRBD2 matching 13 bases. Germline assignment: CDR1 SGHTA and CDR2 FQGNSA. The CDR3 spans 16 residues. The V gene end was trimmed by 2 bases and the J gene end by 9 bases; junction bases not matched to a gene: 7. For the CDR3, the DNA is TGTGCCAGCAGCTTAAGAATGACTAGCGGGGGGCTTGAGCAGTTCTTC. Its protein is CASSLRMTSGGLEQFF.

V usage is TRBV5-4 and J usage is TRBJ1-4, with D perhaps TRBD1 (6 bases). This CDR3 comprises 17 residues. Germline-derived CDR1 and CDR2 are SGHNT and YYREEE (reference sequence). Trimming cost V 4 bases and J 8 bases, with 24 bases left between them. The CDR3 DNA sequence: TGTGCCAGCAGCCCGGGGTTGGAGGGGGGGCGCGGAGAAAAACTGTTTTTT. The encoded protein is CASSPGLEGGRGEKLFF. The variable domain in full, with the rest retrieved from reference TRBV5-4 and TRBJ1-4, is ETGVTQSPTHLIKTRGQQVTLRCSSQSGHNTVSWYQQALGQGPQFIFQYYREEENGRGNFPPRFSGLQFPNYSSELNVNALELDDSALYLCASSPGLEGGRGEKLFFGSGTQLSVL.

The chain carries TRBV29-1 and TRBJ2-5; TRBD1 aligns across 9 bases. CDR1 and CDR2 from the germline V gene are SQVTM and ANQGSEA. The CDR3 contains 13 residues. The V and J ends lost 7 bases and 4 bases, in that order; junction bases with no gene match: 7. The CDR3 bases are TGCAGCGCGAACAGGGGGCCGAGAGAGACCCAGTACTTC. Residues: CSANRGPRETQYF.

The CDR3 protein is CASSQDRGQTNTEAFF. DNA for the CDR3: TGTGCCAGCAGCCAAGATAGGGGGCAGACTAACACTGAAGCTTTCTTT. The chain uses TRBV3-1 (or the pseudogene TRBV3-2) and TRBJ1-1; 7 nucleotides line up with TRBD1. This CDR3 region has 16 residues. Germline CDR1 is LGHDT and CDR2 is YNNKEL (reference sequence). V gave up 0 bases and J gave up 2 bases; unmatched junction bases: 6.

The V gene is TRBV7-7, the J gene TRBJ1-6, with unresolved D. This CDR3 has 13 amino acids. In germline, CDR1 is SSHAT, CDR2 FNYEAQ (reference sequence). V gave up 1 base and J gave up 7 bases, with 5 bases separating them. CDR3 region: CASSLGGNSPLHF. Here the CDR3 DNA reads TGTGCCAGCAGCTTAGGAGGGAATTCACCCCTCCACTTT.

The genes are TRBV19 and TRBJ2-3, with D perhaps matching TRBD2 (6 bases). The length of the CDR3 is 15 residues. The V end lost 4 bases, the J end lost 0 bases, and 11 bases lay between the germline ends. The V gene's germline CDR1 is LNHDA and CDR2 SQIVND (reference sequence). The CDR3 region is CASSTGTYSTDTQYF. The CDR3 DNA reads as TGTGCCAGTAGTACCGGGACTTACAGCACAGATACGCAGTATTTT.

The V call is TRBV4-3, the J call TRBJ1-4; D possibly corresponds to TRBD1 (6 bases). Per the germline V gene, CDR1 is LGHNA and CDR2 is YSLEER. The germline V and J ends were trimmed by 1 base and 3 bases, with 15 bases remaining between them. The CDR3 spans 17 residues. The CDR3 bases are TGCGCCAGCAGCCAAGGTTCCACAGGGCAGGCTAATGAAAAACTGTTTTTT. It translates to CASSQGSTGQANEKLFF.

The V and J genes are TRBV18 and TRBJ1-6; 11 bases are a match to TRBD1. Per the germline V gene, CDR1 is KGHSH and CDR2 is LQKENI. The CDR3 contains 15 residues. V lost 3 bases, J lost 10 bases, and 5 bases stayed unmatched. The CDR3 protein is CASSPGQGAESPLHF. CDR3 sequence (DNA): TGTGCCAGCTCACCTGGACAGGGGGCTGAGTCACCCCTCCACTTT.

The genes are TRBV5-4 and TRBJ2-5; 10 bases match TRBD2. V lost 4 bases to trimming and J lost 2 bases; unmatched junction nucleotides: 2. The CDR3 loop spans 14 amino acids. CDR1 is SGHNT, CDR2 YYREEE, per germline (reference sequence). CDR3 coding DNA: TGTGCCAGCAGCACTAGCGGGATACAAGAGACCCAGTACTTC. The encoded protein is CASSTSGIQETQYF.

The chain links TRBV28 to TRBJ1-2; D perhaps matches TRBD1 (5 bases). Germline CDR1 is MDHEN and CDR2 is SYDVKM. The CDR3 sequence is 12 residues long. Deletions cut 6 bases from V and 2 bases from J, with 7 bases between. CDR3 residues: CASRGRNYGYTF. DNA of the CDR3: TGTGCCAGCAGGGGGCGGAACTATGGCTACACCTTC.

The gene calls are TRBV5-4 and TRBJ2-5; unclear D gene. The CDR3 consists of 13 residues. CDR1 SGHNT and CDR2 YYREEE come from the germline V gene (reference sequence). Trimming removed 0 bases at V and 2 bases at J, with 5 bases between. The CDR3 nucleotides read TGTGCCAGCAGCTTGGTTACACAAGAGACCCAGTACTTC. Residues: CASSLVTQETQYF.

This clone has just a few counts. This sequence joins TRBV7-8 and TRBJ1-5; a possible D gene is TRBD1 (5 bases). With 3 bases removed from V and 5 bases from J, the gap between germline ends came to 14 bases. The CDR3 runs to 15 residues. The germline V gene encodes CDR1 SGHVS and CDR2 FQNEAQ. Here the CDR3 reads CASSFQGSVHQPQHF. CDR3 nucleotide sequence: TGTGCCAGCAGCTTTCAGGGATCAGTCCATCAGCCCCAGCATTTT. The variable domain in full, completed from reference TRBV7-8 and TRBJ1-5, reads GAGVSQSPRYKVAKRGQDVALRCDPISGHVSLFWYQQALGQGPEFLTYFQNEAQLDKSGLPSDRFFAERPEGSVSTLKIQRTQQEDSAVYLCASSFQGSVHQPQHFGDGTRLSIL.

The chain couples TRBV7-9 to TRBJ1-1; 8 positions match TRBD1. This CDR3 is 13 amino acids long. Germline V gene data show CDR1 as SEHNR and CDR2 as FQNEAQ (reference sequence). V shed 7 bases, J shed 5 bases, and the junction held 6 bases outside the gene matches. CDR3 sequence (DNA): TGTGCCAGCATCCTACAGGGGGGAACTGAAGCTTTCTTT. Translating gives CASILQGGTEAFF. Combining the CDR3 with reference TRBV7-9 and TRBJ1-1 gives the whole variable domain DTGVSQNPRHKITKRGQNVTFRCDPISEHNRLYWYRQTLGQGPEFLTYFQNEAQLEKSRLLSDRFSAERPKGSFSTLEIQRTEQGDSAMYLCASILQGGTEAFFGQGTRLTVV.

The chain links TRBV9 to TRBJ2-7; 11 nucleotides align to TRBD2. The CDR3 runs to 15 residues. In germline, CDR1 is SGDLS, CDR2 YYNGEE. Trimming at V came to 4 bases and at J to 2 bases, leaving 5 bases not matched to a gene. The CDR3 here is CASSSGLAATYEQYF. The CDR3 region has the DNA TGTGCCAGCAGCTCGGGACTAGCGGCCACCTACGAGCAGTACTTC.

The chain uses TRBV11-2 and TRBJ2-7; the D gene is possibly TRBD2 (7 bases). Germline V CDR1 and CDR2: SGHAT, FQNNGV. V lost 3 bases, J lost 0 bases, and 18 bases lay in between. The CDR3 is 17 amino acids. CDR3 loop: CASSFPVGGPSSYEQYF. CDR3 nucleotides: TGTGCCAGCAGCTTCCCGGTGGGGGGGCCGAGCTCCTACGAGCAGTACTTC.

The rearrangement joins TRBV19 to TRBJ2-1, with a possible D match to TRBD2 (5 bases). V lost 6 bases and J lost 5, with 20 bases in between. Germline CDR1 reads LNHDA; CDR2 reads SQIVND (reference sequence). The CDR3 extends over 16 amino acids. The CDR3 DNA follows: TGTGCCAGTAGGTCTGCCCGACTCGGGATTGACAATGAGCAGTTCTTC. Translation gives CASRSARLGIDNEQFF.